A selection of T cell receptor beta chains follows, all from one sample in a study of persistence of HIV-infected CD4 T cells. The data were produced by immunoSEQ multiplex PCR, yet TCRdb's version contains in-frame clones alone and is incomplete. The table includes tens of thousands of clones, roughly 82% detected once. These receptors lack a known antigen. The sequences come from CD4+ T cells sorted from PBMCs after approximately 20-hour stimulation, collected from a patient who received antiretroviral therapy. The receptors derive from an adult woman with HIV who was CMV-seropositive. CDR3s include the opening cysteine and the closing phenylalanine or tryptophan.

v_call: TRBV29-1
j_call: TRBJ1-2
cdr3_aa: CSGWGGGTYGYTF

v_call: TRBV28
j_call: TRBJ2-5
cdr3_aa: CASSARTPTQYF

v_call: TRBV28
j_call: TRBJ1-2
cdr3_aa: CASIRDRGANYGYTF

v_call: TRBV27
j_call: TRBJ1-6
cdr3_aa: CASSFSGVGGYNSPLHF

v_call: TRBV6-1
j_call: TRBJ1-6
cdr3_aa: CASSDPMGQGNSPLHF

v_call: TRBV19
j_call: TRBJ2-7
cdr3_aa: CASSTRDRGFDEQYF

v_call: TRBV20-1
j_call: TRBJ2-1
cdr3_aa: CSASSTNFNEQFF

v_call: TRBV7-2
j_call: TRBJ1-3
cdr3_aa: CASTAQGSSSGNTIYF

v_call: TRBV4-3
j_call: TRBJ1-2
cdr3_aa: CASSQDGTNLYGYTF

v_call: TRBV5-1
j_call: TRBJ1-2
cdr3_aa: CASSFGGQGTPANYGYTF

v_call: TRBV7-2
j_call: TRBJ1-2
cdr3_aa: CASSSPASPNYGYTF

v_call: TRBV29-1
j_call: TRBJ1-1
cdr3_aa: CSVAHRGRYAFF

v_call: TRBV4-3
j_call: TRBJ1-1
cdr3_aa: CASSQELQGRTEAFF

v_call: TRBV19
j_call: TRBJ1-2
cdr3_aa: CASSGTELNYGYTF

v_call: TRBV3-1/TRBV3-2
j_call: TRBJ1-3
cdr3_aa: CASSPGTGRSGNTIYF

v_call: TRBV5-4
j_call: TRBJ1-2
cdr3_aa: CASSLAPSVGQGYTF

v_call: TRBV6-6
j_call: TRBJ1-2
cdr3_aa: CASSYDSGGRGYTF

v_call: TRBV5-6
j_call: TRBJ1-2
cdr3_aa: CASSLVDGREVYGYTF

v_call: TRBV5-3
j_call: TRBJ1-5
cdr3_aa: CARSSPSVRVGQPQHF

v_call: TRBV6-5
j_call: TRBJ1-1
cdr3_aa: CASSYSGKGGEAFF

v_call: TRBV5-1
j_call: TRBJ1-5
cdr3_aa: CASSLAGAGNQPQHF

v_call: TRBV3-1/TRBV3-2
j_call: TRBJ1-2
cdr3_aa: CASSPRQGRNYGYTF

v_call: TRBV19
j_call: TRBJ1-5
cdr3_aa: CASSSRSKRTGIIFSNQPQHF

v_call: TRBV6-1
j_call: TRBJ2-4
cdr3_aa: CASSDPTGMNIQYF

v_call: TRBV2
j_call: TRBJ2-2
cdr3_aa: CASSGGQANTGELFF

v_call: TRBV18
j_call: TRBJ2-7
cdr3_aa: CASSPEVGEQYF

v_call: TRBV30
j_call: TRBJ2-7
cdr3_aa: CAWRATSRGRFSNEQYF

v_call: TRBV4-2
j_call: TRBJ2-4
cdr3_aa: CASSQQTGRLAKNIQYF

v_call: TRBV10-3
j_call: TRBJ2-1
cdr3_aa: CAISEAGMFTNEQFF

v_call: TRBV9
j_call: TRBJ1-4
cdr3_aa: CASSGGGTGNEKLFF

v_call: TRBV19
j_call: TRBJ2-1
cdr3_aa: CASTAGVSEQFF

v_call: TRBV5-1
j_call: TRBJ2-2
cdr3_aa: CASRLAGGNTGELFF

v_call: TRBV3-1/TRBV3-2
j_call: TRBJ1-4
cdr3_aa: CASSLTGTEDEKLFF